The 7 T cell receptor beta chains below were found in one sample sequenced in a study of blood T cell repertoires in COVID-19. Some clones are missing from TCRdb's copy, which holds only in-frame ones; the method was immunoSEQ multiplex PCR. The sample lists 250,000 to 300,000 clones, roughly nine tenths occurring once. The material sequenced was peripheral blood. Source of these receptors: a man aged 18 to 35 with active or convalescent COVID-19.

The chain recombines TRBV6-5 with TRBJ1-5; D unclear. This CDR3 spans 13 amino acids. V gave up 8 bases and J gave up 3 bases, with 11 bases separating them. Germline CDR1 and CDR2: MNHEY and SVGAGI. The CDR3 reads CASSYKFNQPQHF. CDR3 in DNA: TGTGCCAGCTCTTACAAGTTCAATCAGCCCCAGCATTTT.

V is TRBV20-1 and J is TRBJ2-5; D gene ambiguous. Germline values: CDR1 DFQATT, CDR2 SNEGSKA (reference sequence). The CDR3 runs 11 residues. V was trimmed by 5 bases and J by 9 bases, leaving 13 bases between them. The CDR3 sequence is CSAPIQWAQYF. DNA for the CDR3: TGCAGTGCTCCGATACAGTGGGCCCAGTACTTC.

V and J are TRBV9 and TRBJ2-7; 7 nucleotides align to TRBD1. Trimming took 2 bases from V and 3 from J; bases not matched to a gene: 5. CDR1 is SGDLS and CDR2 is YYNGEE in the germline V gene. CDR3 size: 14 residues. The chain's CDR3 is CASSVGDRYYEQYF. CDR3 in DNA: TGTGCCAGCAGCGTGGGGGACAGATACTACGAGCAGTACTTC.

The genes are TRBV4-3 and TRBJ1-3, with 9 bases aligning to TRBD1. Germline V gene data show CDR1 as LGHNA and CDR2 as YSLEER. Trimming took 0 bases from V and 0 from J; bases not matched to a gene: 6. The CDR3 totals 18 residues. The chain's CDR3 is CASSQDQGTGLSGNTIYF. In nucleotides, the CDR3 is TGCGCCAGCAGCCAAGATCAAGGGACAGGGCTCTCTGGAAACACCATATATTTT.

The chain uses TRBV2 and TRBJ2-3, with a weak D call TRBD2 (5 bases). Germline V gene data show CDR1 as SNHLY and CDR2 as FYNNEI. Trimming removed 1 base at V and 14 bases at J, with 10 bases between. This CDR3 has 11 residues. CDR3 bases: TGTGCCAGCAGTGAAGAATTACGGGGGTATTTT. Amino acids: CASSEELRGYF.

On this clone: A much larger clone lies one base from this, so it may be a read error. J is TRBJ2-1 and V is TRBV7-3; 11 bases are a match to TRBD1. Germline trimming cut 4 bases from V and 7 bases from J; bases unmatched to any gene: 6. Per germline, CDR1 SGHTA and CDR2 FQGTGA. The CDR3 totals 15 residues. The CDR3 region is CASSWGQGEMNEQFF. The CDR3 DNA sequence: TGTGCCAGCAGCTGGGGACAGGGGGAAATGAATGAGCAGTTCTTC.

The table lists this clone with a few counts. The chain has TRBV9 and TRBJ1-6; 10 bases are a match to TRBD1. The junction had 3 bases not matched to a gene; V was cut back by 3 bases and J by 0 bases. Per germline, CDR1 SGDLS and CDR2 YYNGEE. The CDR3 length is 17 residues. CDR3 in DNA: TGTGCCAGCAGCGAGGGACAGGGGCCCTCCTATAATTCACCCCTCCACTTT. It translates to CASSEGQGPSYNSPLHF. Supplemented by reference TRBV9 and TRBJ1-6, the full variable domain reads DSGVTQTPKHLITATGQRVTLRCSPRSGDLSVYWYQQSLDQGLQFLIQYYNGEERAKGNILERFSAQQFPDLHSELNLSSLELGDSALYFCASSEGQGPSYNSPLHFGNGTRLTVT.